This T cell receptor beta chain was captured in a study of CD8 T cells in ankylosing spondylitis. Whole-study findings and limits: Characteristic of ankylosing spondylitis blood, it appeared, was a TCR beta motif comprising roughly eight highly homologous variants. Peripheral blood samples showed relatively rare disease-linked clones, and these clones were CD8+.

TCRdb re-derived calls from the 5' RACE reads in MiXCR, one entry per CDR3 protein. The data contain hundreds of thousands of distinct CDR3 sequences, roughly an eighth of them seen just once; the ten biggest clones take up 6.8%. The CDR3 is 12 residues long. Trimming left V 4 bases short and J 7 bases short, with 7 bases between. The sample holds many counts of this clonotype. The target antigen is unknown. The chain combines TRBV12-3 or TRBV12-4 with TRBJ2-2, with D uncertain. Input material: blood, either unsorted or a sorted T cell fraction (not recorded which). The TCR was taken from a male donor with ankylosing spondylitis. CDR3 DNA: TGTGCCAGCAGTTCTGAGGTCGGGGAGCTGTTTTTT. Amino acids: CASSSEVGELFF.